Included here is one T cell receptor beta chain sequence, with context. Its antigen is not known. Other DNA sequences in the sample encode the same CDR3. The PCR ran on 60 Vbeta and 13 Jbeta primers. TCRdb's table, derived via immunoSEQ multiplex PCR, lists solely in-frame clones and lacks some. The sample contains 150,000 to 200,000 clones, under 85% of which appear only once. The data were taken from a study of cytomegalovirus exposure and HLA in healthy donors. Study-level findings and limits: When analyzed later, a missense DCLRE1C variant was found to be linked to TCR beta V- and J-gene trimming. Across donors, presence/absence analyses took sequencing depth to be roughly uniform. The study had only CMV serostatus as immune exposure information. Later analysis identified about 17,000 TCR beta sequences associated with HLA alleles, using a false discovery rate threshold of 0.05.

The length of the CDR3 is 14 residues. Germline lookup yields CDR1 SNHLY and CDR2 FYNNEI. Trimming pared 3 bases from V and 0 bases from J, leaving 8 bases between. The receptor was derived from a female donor in good health and CMV-seronegative. The chain has TRBV2 and TRBJ1-1; tentatively, D is TRBD1 (5 bases). The source material was PBMCs. CDR3: CASSEGRMNTEAFF. DNA of the CDR3: TGTGCCAGCAGTGAGGGGCGGATGAACACTGAAGCTTTCTTT.